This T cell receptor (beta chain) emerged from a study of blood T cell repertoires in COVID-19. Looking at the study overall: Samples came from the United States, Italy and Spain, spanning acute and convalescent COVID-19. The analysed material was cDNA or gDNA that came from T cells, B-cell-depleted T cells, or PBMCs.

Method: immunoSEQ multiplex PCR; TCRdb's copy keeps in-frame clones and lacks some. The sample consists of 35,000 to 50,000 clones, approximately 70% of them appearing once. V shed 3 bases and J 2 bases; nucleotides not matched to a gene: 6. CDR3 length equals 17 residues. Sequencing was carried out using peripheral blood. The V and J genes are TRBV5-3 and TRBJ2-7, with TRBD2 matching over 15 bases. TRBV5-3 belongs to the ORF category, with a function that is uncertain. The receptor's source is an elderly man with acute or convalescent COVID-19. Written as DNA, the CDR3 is TGTGCCAGAAGCTCATTCGGACTAGCGGGAGGGACCTACGAGCAGTACTTC. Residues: CARSSFGLAGGTYEQYF.